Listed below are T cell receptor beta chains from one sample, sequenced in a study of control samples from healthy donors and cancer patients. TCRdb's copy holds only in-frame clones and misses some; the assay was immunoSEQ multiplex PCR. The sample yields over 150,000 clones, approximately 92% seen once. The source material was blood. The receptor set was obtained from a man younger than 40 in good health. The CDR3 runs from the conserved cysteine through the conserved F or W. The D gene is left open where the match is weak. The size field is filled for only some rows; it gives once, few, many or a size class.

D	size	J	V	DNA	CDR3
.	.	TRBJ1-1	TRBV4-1	TGCGCCAGCAGCCAGGACGGTCTGAACACTGAAGCTTTCTTT	CASSQDGLNTEAFF
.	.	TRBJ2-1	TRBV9	TGTGCCAGCAGCGCGACGGGACTCACCTACAATGAGCAGTTCTTC	CASSATGLTYNEQFF
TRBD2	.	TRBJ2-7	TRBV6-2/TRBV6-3	TGTGCCAGCAGTTACTCTAATCCGGGACTAGCGGGATCTGGCGAGCAGTACTTC	CASSYSNPGLAGSGEQYF
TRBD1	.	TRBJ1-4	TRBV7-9	TGTGCCAGCAGCTTAGCTACAGGGGCAACTAATGAAAAACTGTTTTTT	CASSLATGATNEKLFF
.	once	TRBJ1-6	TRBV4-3	TGCGCCAGCAGCCAAGTAGCAGGAATTAACTCACCCCTCCACTTT	CASSQVAGINSPLHF
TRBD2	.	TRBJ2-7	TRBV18	TGTGCCAGCTCACCGGCGGGACTAGCGGGAGTCGAACAGTACTTC	CASSPAGLAGVEQYF
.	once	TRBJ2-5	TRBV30	TGTGCCTGGAGTGTTTGGGGAACTAGCAGACAAGAGACCCAGTACTTC	CAWSVWGTSRQETQYF
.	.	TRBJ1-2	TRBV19	TGTGCCAGTTCGGACGGACACTATGGCTACACCTTC	CASSDGHYGYTF
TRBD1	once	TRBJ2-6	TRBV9	TGTGCCAGCAGCCAGCAGACAGGGGTGGGGGTCTCTGGGGCCAACGTCCTGACTTTC	CASSQQTGVGVSGANVLTF
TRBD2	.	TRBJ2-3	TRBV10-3	TGTGCCATCAGTGAGGGACTAGCGGGGGTAATTTCAGATACGCAGTATTTT	CAISEGLAGVISDTQYF
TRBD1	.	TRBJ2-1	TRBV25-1	TGTGCCAGCAGGGACAGGGGGTATTACAATGAGCAGTTCTTC	CASRDRGYYNEQFF
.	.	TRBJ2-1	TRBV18	TGTGCCAGCTCACCTCTCGGCCATGAGCAGTTCTTC	CASSPLGHEQFF
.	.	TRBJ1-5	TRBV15	TGTGCCACCAGCAGAGATCGTTACATCATAAACCCCCAGCATTTT	CATSRDRYIINPQHF
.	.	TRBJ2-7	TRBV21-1	TGTGCCAGCAGCAAAGTCTTAGGGACTAGCCGTACCTACGAGCAGTACTTC	CASSKVLGTSRTYEQYF
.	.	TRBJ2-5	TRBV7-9	TGTGCCAGCAGCTTATCTTTGACCCAGTACTTC	CASSLSLTQYF
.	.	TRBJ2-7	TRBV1	TGCACCAGCAGCCAAGATAGCGGGAGGGCCTACGAGCAGTACTTC	CTSSQDSGRAYEQYF
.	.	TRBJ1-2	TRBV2	TGTGCCAGCAGTGAACCTACCGGGACACCGTATGGCTACACCTTC	CASSEPTGTPYGYTF
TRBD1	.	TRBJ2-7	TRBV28	TGTGCCAGCAGTTCCCCGGACAGGATCTACGAGCAGTACTTC	CASSSPDRIYEQYF
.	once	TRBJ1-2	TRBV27	TGTGCCAGCCGAGGGCCGCCGAACACTTTTTATGGCTACACCTTC	CASRGPPNTFYGYTF
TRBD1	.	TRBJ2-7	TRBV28	TGTGCCAGCACCAGCCCGGACAGGGGGGCCTACGAGCAGTACTTC	CASTSPDRGAYEQYF
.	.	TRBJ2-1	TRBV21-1	TGTGCCAGCAGCAAATTAGGACATGCGTCTACTGGGGTATACAATGAGCAGTTCTTC	CASSKLGHASTGVYNEQFF
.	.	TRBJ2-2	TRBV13	TGTGCCAGCAGCCTTAGCGGAGCCAAAGGGGGGGAGCTGTTTTTT	CASSLSGAKGGELFF
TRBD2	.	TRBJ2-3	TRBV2	TGTGCCAGCAGTGAGTTTGGGGGAGGGTCCACAGATACGCAGTATTTT	CASSEFGGGSTDTQYF
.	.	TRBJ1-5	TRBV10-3	TGTGCCATCAGTGCAGGGAACAATCAGCCCCAGCATTTT	CAISAGNNQPQHF
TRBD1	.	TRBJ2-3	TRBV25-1	TGTGCCAGCAGTGATCGAGGGGGCACAGATGCGCAGTATTTT	CASSDRGGTDAQYF
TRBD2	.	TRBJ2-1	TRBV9	TGTGCCAGCAGCCTCCATAGCGGGATTGATGGTGAGCAGTTCTTC	CASSLHSGIDGEQFF
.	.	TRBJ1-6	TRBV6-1	TGTGCCAGCAGTGAAGGAACATACGGGAATTCACCCCTCCACTTT	CASSEGTYGNSPLHF
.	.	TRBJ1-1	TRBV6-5	TGTGCCAGCAGTTTACAGGACATGAACACTGAAGCTTTCTTT	CASSLQDMNTEAFF
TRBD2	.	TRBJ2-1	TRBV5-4	TGTGCCAGCAGCAGCCCCGGGACTAGCGCCATCAATGAGCAGTTCTTC	CASSSPGTSAINEQFF
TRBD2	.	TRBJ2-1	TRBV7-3	TGTGCCAGCAGCCTCCTGGCGGCTAGCGGGAGTGGTACGTATGAGCAGTTCTTC	CASSLLAASGSGTYEQFF
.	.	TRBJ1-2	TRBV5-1	TGCGCCAGCCGCCCTAGACAGCCCTTAGGGGGCTACACCTTC	CASRPRQPLGGYTF
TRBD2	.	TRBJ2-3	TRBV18	TGTGCCAGCTCACGACTAGCGGGAGGATCCAGCACAGATACGCAGTATTTT	CASSRLAGGSSTDTQYF
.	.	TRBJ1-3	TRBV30	TGTGCCTGGAGTTCGTCTGGAAACACCATATATTTT	CAWSSSGNTIYF
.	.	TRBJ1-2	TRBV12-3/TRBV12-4	TGTGCCAGCAGTTTAGCCAATAACTATGGCTACACCTTC	CASSLANNYGYTF
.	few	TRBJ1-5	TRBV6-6	TGTGCCAGCAGGTCTACAGGGATCAACCAGCCCCAGCATTTT	CASRSTGINQPQHF